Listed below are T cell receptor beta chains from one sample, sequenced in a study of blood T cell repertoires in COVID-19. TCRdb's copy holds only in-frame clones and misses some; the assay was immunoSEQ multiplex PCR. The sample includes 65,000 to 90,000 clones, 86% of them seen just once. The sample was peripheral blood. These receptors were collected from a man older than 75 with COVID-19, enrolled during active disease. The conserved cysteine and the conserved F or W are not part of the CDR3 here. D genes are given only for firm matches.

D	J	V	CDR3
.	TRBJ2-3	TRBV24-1	ATSDPLTDTQY
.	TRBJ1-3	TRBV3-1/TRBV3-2	ASSLGGLGNTIY
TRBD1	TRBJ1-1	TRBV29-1	SATTGGLNTEAF
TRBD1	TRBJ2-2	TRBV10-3	AITSLTGGIDTGELF
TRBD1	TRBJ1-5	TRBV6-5	ASKKGQGAEPQH
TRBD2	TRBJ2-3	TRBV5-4	ASSSQTSRVPDTQY
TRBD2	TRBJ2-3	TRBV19	ASSIVSGGLTTDTQY
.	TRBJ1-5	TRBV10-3	ATSTGGVNQPQH
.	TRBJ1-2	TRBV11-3	ASSSHQANYGYT
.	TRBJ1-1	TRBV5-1	ASRFGQLRENTEAF
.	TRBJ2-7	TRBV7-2	ASSASGTLGNYEQY
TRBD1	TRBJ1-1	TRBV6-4	ASSVEQGFYTEAF
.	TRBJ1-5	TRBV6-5	ASSYMEGNQPQH
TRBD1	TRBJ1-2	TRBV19	ASNNPGQPYYGYT
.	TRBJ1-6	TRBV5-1	ASSSDSHNSPLH
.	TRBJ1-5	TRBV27	ASSLMSRRIGNQPQH
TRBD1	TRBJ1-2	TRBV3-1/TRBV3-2	ASSPWTGLNYGYT
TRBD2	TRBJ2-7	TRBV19	ASSKPRGGSSYEQY
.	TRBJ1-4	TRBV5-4	ASSRGEPTNEKLF
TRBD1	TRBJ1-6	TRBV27	ASSPTGGNSPLH
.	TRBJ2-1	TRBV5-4	ASSMRNEQF
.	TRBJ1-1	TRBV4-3	ASSQDLQFTEAF
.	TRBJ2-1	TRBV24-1	ATSGGYDEQF
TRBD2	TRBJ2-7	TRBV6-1	ASSEVAGGPYEQY
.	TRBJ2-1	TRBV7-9	ASSLEWSGLYNEQF
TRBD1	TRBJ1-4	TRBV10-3	AIGQGAEEKLF
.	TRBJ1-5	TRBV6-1	ASSERSNQPQH
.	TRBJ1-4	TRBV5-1	ASSLAENEKLF
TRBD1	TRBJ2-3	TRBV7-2	ASSSDRVADTQY
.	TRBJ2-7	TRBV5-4	ASSLGNRAYYEQY
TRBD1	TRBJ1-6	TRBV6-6	ASRRQGFNSPLH
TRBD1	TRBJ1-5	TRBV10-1	ASRVSGTVHNQPQH
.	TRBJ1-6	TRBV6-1	ASSEGHRNSPLH
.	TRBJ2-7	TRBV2	ASKRESLYEQY
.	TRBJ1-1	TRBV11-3	ASSQGLNTEAF
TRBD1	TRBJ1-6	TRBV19	ASLGGVNSPLH
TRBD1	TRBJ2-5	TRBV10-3	AISGTGGGETQY
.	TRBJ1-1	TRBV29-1	SGCRDFGTEAF
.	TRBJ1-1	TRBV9	ASQQGDTEAF
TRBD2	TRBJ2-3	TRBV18	ASSPYLTSGGLTDTQY
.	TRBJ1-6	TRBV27	ASTSTGFRRGSPLH
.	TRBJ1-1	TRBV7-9	ASSLDMNTEAF
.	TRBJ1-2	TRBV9	ASSRGGGAGYGYT
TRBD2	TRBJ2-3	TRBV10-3	AISGPRDSGGPDTQY
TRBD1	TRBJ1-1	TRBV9	ASSVARTGDTEAF
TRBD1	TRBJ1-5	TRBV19	ASRDRVDQPQH
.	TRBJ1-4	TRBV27	ASGAYADEKLF
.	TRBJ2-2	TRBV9	ASSVEGERAGELF
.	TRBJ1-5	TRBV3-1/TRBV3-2	ASSQGNFGPQH
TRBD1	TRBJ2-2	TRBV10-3	AIRTGEGTGELF
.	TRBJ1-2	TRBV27	ASKVSQGRGYGYT
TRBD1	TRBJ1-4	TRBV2	ASLSRGQPNEKLF
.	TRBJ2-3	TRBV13	ASSLGLAVGTDTQY
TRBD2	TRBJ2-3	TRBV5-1	ASSLTGGPTDTQY
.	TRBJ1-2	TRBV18	ASSRGGTSSGYT
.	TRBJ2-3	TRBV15	ATNPGGGLPTDTQY
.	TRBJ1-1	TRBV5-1	ASSLDGMTEAF